The 16 T cell receptor beta chains below all came from one sample that was sequenced in a study of low-dose radiotherapy and immunotherapy resistance in tumors. Primers used for first-strand cDNA, a TRAV- and TRBV-specific set, covered both alpha and beta chains. TCRs were put through approximately 20 PCR cycles of amplification with Phusion. A constant-region primer and the V-primer adapter served as the primer pair. TCRdb ran MiXCR on the reads and lists one entry per CDR3 protein. The sample consists of 55,000 to 70,000 distinct CDR3 sequences, about 25% of them appearing once. The time point: before trial treatment. The material was PBMCs, obtained before treatment. The source of these receptors is a male donor with prostate cancer.

The J gene is TRBJ2-1, the V gene TRBV20-1; TRBD2 matches at 12 bases. Losses at the gene ends were 2 bases for V and 7 bases for J; bases not matched to a gene: 12. Germline V gene lookup returns CDR1 DFQATT and CDR2 SNEGSKA (reference sequence). The CDR3 is 17 residues long. CDR3 coding DNA: TGCAGTGCTAGATTCCGAAGACTAGCGGGAGTCCCTAATGAGCAGTTCTTC. This codes for CSARFRRLAGVPNEQFF.

This clonotype was seen at least ten times. The chain has TRBV21-1 and TRBJ1-5; TRBD1, the table's D call, lacks a check against the DNA. TRBV21-1 corresponds to a pseudogene. The CDR3 has 13 amino acids. The DNA of the CDR3 is TGTGCCAGCAGCCGAGGGGGCTGGCAGCCCCAGCATTTT. Its protein is CASSRGGWQPQHF.

A word on this clonotype: A far larger clone is one nucleotide away, so this likely arose from a read error. V and J are TRBV28 and TRBJ2-1; D unresolved. V lost 6 bases to trimming and J lost 10 bases, with 19 bases between them. Germline V gene sequence: CDR1 MDHEN, CDR2 SYDVKM. This CDR3 comprises 14 residues. The CDR3 bases are TGTGCCAGCAGCCCGCGGAAGACCACCTACGAGCAGTTCTTC. Protein sequence: CASSPRKTTYEQFF. Drawing the rest from reference TRBV28 and TRBJ2-1, the complete variable domain is DVKVTQSSRYLVKRTGEKVFLECVQDMDHENMFWYRQDPGLGLRLIYFSYDVKMKEKGDIPEGYSVSREKKERFSLILESASTNQTSMYLCASSPRKTTYEQFFGPGTRLTVL.

The table lists this clonotype with many counts. The chain has TRBV5-6 and TRBJ2-7; the match to TRBD2 covers 9 bases. The germline gives CDR1 SGHDT, CDR2 YYEEEE. The CDR3 consists of 15 residues. J was trimmed by 4 bases and V by 2 bases; bases with no gene match: 7. The CDR3 here is CASSLRGGAYYEQYF. DNA of the CDR3: TGTGCCAGCAGCTTACGCGGGGGGGCTTATTACGAGCAGTACTTC. Based on the CDR3 plus reference TRBV5-6 and TRBJ2-7, the full variable domain is DAGVTQSPTHLIKTRGQQVTLRCSPKSGHDTVSWYQQALGQGPQFIFQYYEEEERQRGNFPDRFSGHQFPNYSSELNVNALLLGDSALYLCASSLRGGAYYEQYFGPGTRLTVT.

The chain employs TRBV6-5 and TRBJ2-3; 11 positions agree with TRBD2. CDR3 length: 15 residues. Germline values: CDR1 MNHEY, CDR2 SVGAGI. The J segment lost 5 bases and the V segment lost 5 bases, leaving 6 bases of the junction unmatched. CDR3 in DNA: TGTGCCAGCAGTGAAGCTAGCGGGGGGAGAGATACGCAGTATTTT. Its translation: CASSEASGGRDTQYF.

V gene TRBV6-1 combines with J gene TRBJ2-7; D may be TRBD2 (6 bases). V lost 7 bases and J lost 6, with 19 bases in between. The germline CDR1 and CDR2 sequences are MNHNS and SASEGT. The CDR3 contains 14 residues. The CDR3 sequence is CASKTNQGGFEQYF. The CDR3 DNA follows: TGTGCCAGCAAGACGAACCAGGGAGGATTCGAGCAGTACTTC.

This clonotype was detected many times. The junction does not match germline at one end; this may be a read error. V is TRBV27 and J is TRBJ2-2; D may be TRBD1 or TRBD2 (5 bases each). The CDR3 runs 12 residues. The germline V gene encodes CDR1 MNHEY and CDR2 SMNVEV (reference sequence). CDR3 protein: CASSLRGGELFF. CDR3 in DNA: TGCGCCAGCAGCTTGAGGGGAGGGGAGCTGTTTTTT.

This clonotype was counted ten times or more. V usage is TRBV2 and J usage is TRBJ2-7; 7 bases are a match to TRBD1. CDR3 length: 13 amino acids. Germline V gene sequence: CDR1 SNHLY, CDR2 FYNNEI. V was clipped by 3 bases and J by 5 bases; unmatched bases: 4. CDR3 sequence: CASSEDRLHEQYF. The CDR3 coding sequence is TGTGCCAGCAGTGAGGACAGGCTGCACGAGCAGTACTTC.

This clonotype has a count of ten or more. J is TRBJ1-5 and V is TRBV18, with TRBD1 matching 7 bases. The CDR3 length is 16 residues. With 1 base clipped from V and 1 base from J, the junction kept 4 bases outside the gene matches. Germline assignment: CDR1 KGHSH and CDR2 LQKENI. The CDR3 DNA is TGTGCCAGCTCACCACAGGGGGCTATAAGCAATCAGCCCCAGCATTTT. The encoded protein is CASSPQGAISNQPQHF. Using reference TRBV18 and TRBJ1-5 for the parts outside the CDR3, the full variable domain is NAGVMQNPRHLVRRRGQEARLRCSPMKGHSHVYWYRQLPEEGLKFMVYLQKENIIDESGMPKERFSAEFPKEGPSILRIQQVVRGDSAAYFCASSPQGAISNQPQHFGDGTRLSIL.

Many counts were recorded for this clonotype. The chain employs TRBV5-1 and TRBJ2-7; no clear D. CDR1 is SGHRS, CDR2 YFSETQ, per germline. Trimming shortened V by 2 bases and J by 0 bases, and 9 bases separated the two germline ends. CDR3 size: 14 residues. In DNA, the CDR3 is TGCGCCAGCAGCTTACAGCCGAGCTCCTACGAGCAGTACTTC. The encoded protein is CASSLQPSSYEQYF.

This clonotype has ten or more counts. The J gene is TRBJ2-3, the V gene TRBV7-6; a possible D gene is TRBD2 (5 bases). V lost 1 base to trimming and J lost 3 bases, with 11 bases between them. The CDR3 runs 15 residues. Germline V gene lookup returns CDR1 SGHVS and CDR2 FNYEAQ. The CDR3 protein is CASSLGAGETDTQYF. CDR3 DNA: TGTGCCAGCAGCTTAGGGGCGGGTGAGACAGATACGCAGTATTTT.

This chain joins TRBV18 and TRBJ1-4, with D uncertain. V lost 4 bases and J 7 bases, leaving 10 bases between the germline ends. Per germline, CDR1 KGHSH and CDR2 LQKENI. CDR3 length: 13 residues. The CDR3: CASSRSPGEKLFF. The CDR3 coding sequence is TGTGCCAGCTCACGCTCGCCCGGTGAAAAACTGTTTTTT.

This clonotype has at least ten counts. The rearrangement joins TRBV5-1 to TRBJ2-7, with 9 bases aligning to TRBD2. Per germline, CDR1 SGHRS and CDR2 YFSETQ. V gave up 5 bases and J gave up 4 bases; unmatched junction bases: 10. The CDR3 is 15 amino acids. The DNA of the CDR3 is TGCGCCAGCAGTACCGGAGGTAGCGGGGGTTACGAGCAGTACTTC. Protein product: CASSTGGSGGYEQYF. The entire variable domain, with the rest obtained from reference TRBV5-1 and TRBJ2-7, is as follows: KAGVTQTPRYLIKTRGQQVTLSCSPISGHRSVSWYQQTPGQGLQFLFEYFSETQRNKGNFPGRFSGRQFSNSRSEMNVSTLELGDSALYLCASSTGGSGGYEQYFGPGTRLTVT.

The table lists this clonotype with many counts. This CDR3 is CATEDRAYEQYF. The CDR3, as DNA: TGTGCCACCGAGGACAGGGCCTACGAGCAGTACTTC. The chain joins TRBV28 to TRBJ2-7; 8 bases map to TRBD1. V was clipped by 10 bases and J by 2 bases; unmatched bases: 4. CDR3 length: 12 residues. Germline CDR1 is MDHEN and CDR2 is SYDVKM.

This clonotype was counted at least ten times. The gene calls are TRBV3-1 and TRBJ2-2; D unresolved. The V and J ends lost 2 bases and 0 bases respectively, with 10 bases between them. The CDR3 consists of 16 residues. CDR1 LGHDT and CDR2 YNNKEL come from the germline V gene (reference sequence). The CDR3 DNA is TGTGCCAGCAGCCAAATGCGGCCGGCGAACACCGGGGAGCTGTTTTTT. As protein: CASSQMRPANTGELFF.

This clonotype was picked up many times. The rearrangement uses TRBV5-5 and TRBJ2-4; D remains ambiguous. V was pared by 2 bases and J by 0 bases, with 9 bases between. Germline assignment: CDR1 SGHKS and CDR2 YYEKEE (reference sequence). There are 15 residues in the CDR3. CDR3 in amino acids: CASSFTPVAKNIQYF. For the CDR3, the DNA is TGTGCCAGCAGCTTCACACCGGTAGCCAAAAACATTCAGTACTTC.